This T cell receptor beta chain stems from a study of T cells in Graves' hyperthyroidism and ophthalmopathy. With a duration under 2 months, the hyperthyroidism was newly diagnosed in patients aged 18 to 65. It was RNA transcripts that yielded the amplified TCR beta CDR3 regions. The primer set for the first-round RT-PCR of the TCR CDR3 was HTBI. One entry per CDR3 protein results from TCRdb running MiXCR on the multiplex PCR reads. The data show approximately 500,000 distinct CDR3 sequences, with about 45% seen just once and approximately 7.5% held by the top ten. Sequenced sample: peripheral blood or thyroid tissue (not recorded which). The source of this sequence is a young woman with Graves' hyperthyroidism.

The CDR3 bases are TGTGCCACCAGTGATGACAGGGTTGACGGCTACACCTTC. It yields the protein CATSDDRVDGYTF. This chain uses TRBV24-1 with TRBJ1-2; 7 bases are shared with TRBD1. This CDR3 region has 13 residues. J gave up 8 bases and V 3 bases, and 5 bases lay outside the gene matches. In germline, CDR1 is KGHDR, CDR2 SFDVKD.